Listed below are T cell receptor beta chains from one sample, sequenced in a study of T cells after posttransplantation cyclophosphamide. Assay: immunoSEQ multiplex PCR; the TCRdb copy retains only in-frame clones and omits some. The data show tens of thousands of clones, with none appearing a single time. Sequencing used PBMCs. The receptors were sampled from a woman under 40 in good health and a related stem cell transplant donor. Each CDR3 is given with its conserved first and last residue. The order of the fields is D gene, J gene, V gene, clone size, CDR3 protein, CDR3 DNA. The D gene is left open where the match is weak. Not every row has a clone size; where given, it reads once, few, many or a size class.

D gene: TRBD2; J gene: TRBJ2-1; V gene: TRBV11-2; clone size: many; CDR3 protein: CASSIIGQRGGPNEQFF; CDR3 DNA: TGTGCCAGCAGCATCATAGGCCAGCGGGGGGGCCCCAATGAGCAGTTCTTC
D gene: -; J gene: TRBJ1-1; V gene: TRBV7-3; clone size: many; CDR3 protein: CASSLGPEQTAFF; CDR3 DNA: TGTGCCAGCAGCTTAGGGCCCGAGCAGACGGCTTTCTTT
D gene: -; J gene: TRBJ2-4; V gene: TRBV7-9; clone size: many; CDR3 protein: CASSLGSERGRGENIQYF; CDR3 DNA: TGTGCCAGCAGCTTAGGATCAGAAAGGGGGAGAGGTGAAAACATTCAGTACTTC
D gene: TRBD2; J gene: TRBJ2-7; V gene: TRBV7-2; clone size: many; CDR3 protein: CASSVGLADTYEQYF; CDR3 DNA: TGTGCCAGCAGCGTCGGACTAGCGGATACCTACGAGCAGTACTTC
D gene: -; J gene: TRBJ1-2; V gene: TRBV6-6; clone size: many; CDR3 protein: CAGGVLEYGYTF; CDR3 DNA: TGTGCCGGTGGCGTCCTAGAGTATGGCTACACCTTC
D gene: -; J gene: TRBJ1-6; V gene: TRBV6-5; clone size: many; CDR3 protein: CASSYRPENSPLHF; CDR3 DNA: TGTGCCAGCAGTTACCGCCCAGAGAATTCACCCCTCCACTTT
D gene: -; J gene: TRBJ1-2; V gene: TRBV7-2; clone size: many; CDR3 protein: CASSLIGTPGVYGYTF; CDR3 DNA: TGTGCCAGCAGCCTGATCGGGACTCCGGGGGTTTATGGCTACACCTTC
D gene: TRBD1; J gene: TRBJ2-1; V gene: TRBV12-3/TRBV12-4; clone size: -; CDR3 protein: CASSGYRDRVSNEQFF; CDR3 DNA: TGTGCCAGCAGTGGGTACCGGGACAGGGTATCCAATGAGCAGTTCTTC
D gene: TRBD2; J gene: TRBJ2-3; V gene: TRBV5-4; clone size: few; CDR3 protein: CASSRLSGGETDTQYF; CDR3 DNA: TGTGCCAGCAGCCGACTTAGCGGGGGCGAGACAGATACGCAGTATTTT
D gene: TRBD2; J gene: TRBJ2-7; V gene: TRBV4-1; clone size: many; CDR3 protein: CASSHMGLAVAYEQYF; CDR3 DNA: TGCGCCAGCAGCCACATGGGACTAGCCGTGGCCTACGAGCAGTACTTC
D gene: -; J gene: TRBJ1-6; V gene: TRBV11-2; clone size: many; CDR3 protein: CASSLGGHLYNSPLHF; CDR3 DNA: TGTGCCAGCAGCTTAGGGGGACACCTCTATAATTCACCCCTCCACTTT
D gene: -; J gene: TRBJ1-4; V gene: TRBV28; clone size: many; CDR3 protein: CASSTGGAGKLFF; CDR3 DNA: TGTGCCAGCAGTACCGGAGGGGCGGGGAAACTGTTTTTT
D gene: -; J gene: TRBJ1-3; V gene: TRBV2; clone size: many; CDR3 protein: CASSRQAQNTIYF; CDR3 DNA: TGTGCCAGCAGCCGACAGGCGCAAAACACCATATATTTT
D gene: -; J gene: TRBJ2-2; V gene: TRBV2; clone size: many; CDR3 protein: CASKIGRANTGELFF; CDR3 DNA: TGTGCCAGCAAAATTGGTAGGGCGAACACCGGGGAGCTGTTTTTT
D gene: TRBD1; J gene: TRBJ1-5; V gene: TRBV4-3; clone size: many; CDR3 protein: CASSQGTGTLQPQHF; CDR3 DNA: TGCGCCAGCAGCCAAGGGACAGGGACTCTTCAGCCCCAGCATTTT
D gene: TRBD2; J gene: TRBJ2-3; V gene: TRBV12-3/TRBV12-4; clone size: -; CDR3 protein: CASSLSGGETDTQYF; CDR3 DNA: TGTGCCAGCAGTTTAAGCGGGGGGGAAACAGATACGCAGTATTTT
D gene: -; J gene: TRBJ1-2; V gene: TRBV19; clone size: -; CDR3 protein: CASSSRGGASGGYTF; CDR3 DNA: TGTGCCAGTAGTAGCCGTGGGGGGGCATCGGGAGGCTACACCTTC
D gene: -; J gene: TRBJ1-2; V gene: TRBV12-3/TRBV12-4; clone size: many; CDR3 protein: CASRAGPEIGGYTF; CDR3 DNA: TGTGCCAGCAGGGCGGGGCCGGAAATCGGGGGCTACACCTTC
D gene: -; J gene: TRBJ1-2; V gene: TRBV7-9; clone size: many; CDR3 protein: CASSLAGYGYTF; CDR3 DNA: TGTGCCAGCAGCCTCGCGGGTTATGGCTACACCTTC